The 8 T cell receptor beta chains in this list originate from one sample, sequenced in a study of shared clonotypes between healthy human individuals. Only in-frame clones appear in the TCRdb table, and some are missing; sequencing was by immunoSEQ multiplex PCR. The data contain fewer than 600,000 clones, approximately 80% of them singletons. Sequenced material: PBMCs. The receptor source for this set is a woman between 35 and 50 years old in good health. Some clones in this sample may be carry-over from other donors' samples.

This clone has a handful of counts. This likely came from a read error, as a far larger clone is one base away. The same CDR3 also results from other DNA sequences found in this sample. The chain is built from TRBV20-1 and TRBJ1-2; tentatively, D is TRBD1 (5 bases). This CDR3 has 11 residues. CDR1 and CDR2 from the germline V gene are DFQATT and SNEGSKA (reference sequence). V dropped 6 bases and J dropped 9 bases, with 14 bases sitting between them. The CDR3 DNA reads as TGCAGTGCCGAAGGGGAGCGACGCTACACCTTC. It encodes CSAEGERRYTF.

Remarks on this clone: This likely reflects a read error, since a far larger clone is one base away. V is TRBV15 and J is TRBJ1-5, with D unclear. Germline V gene sequence: CDR1 LNHNV, CDR2 YYDKDF (reference sequence). CDR3 length: 12 amino acids. In nucleotides, the CDR3 is TGTGCCACCGGGCGGGTTGGCCAGCCCCAGAATTTT. It specifies CATGRVGQPQNF.

This clone has a count of ten or more. The V gene is TRBV6-6, the J gene TRBJ2-7, with D possibly TRBD2 on 6 matching bases. The CDR3 is made up of 14 amino acids. Germline V gene lookup returns CDR1 MNHNY and CDR2 SVGAGI (reference sequence). V dropped 0 bases and J dropped 5 bases, with 11 bases sitting between them. The CDR3 here is CASSYSGRSNEQYF. Written as DNA, the CDR3 is TGTGCCAGCAGTTACTCCGGGAGATCGAACGAGCAGTACTTC.

The chain couples TRBV29-1 to TRBJ2-7, with D uncertain. This CDR3 is built from 11 residues. V was trimmed by 4 bases and J by 7 bases, leaving 11 bases between them. Germline CDR1 reads SQVTM; CDR2 reads ANQGSEA. CDR3 amino acids: CSVGYSDEQYF. CDR3 nucleotide sequence: TGCAGCGTTGGTTACTCGGATGAGCAGTACTTC.

The chain uses TRBV7-9 and TRBJ2-7; D may correspond to TRBD1 or TRBD2 (6 bases each). In germline, CDR1 is SEHNR, CDR2 FQNEAQ (reference sequence). Deletions cut 4 bases from V and 3 bases from J, with 16 bases between. The CDR3 has 15 residues. The CDR3 reads CASSSRGARNYEQYF. CDR3 nucleotides: TGTGCCAGCAGCTCTAGGGGGGCCCGAAACTACGAGCAGTACTTC.

The rearrangement uses TRBV5-6 and TRBJ1-2, with D perhaps matching TRBD1 (5 bases). Trimming removed 4 bases at V and 5 bases at J, with 18 bases between. The CDR3 loop spans 15 amino acids. The germline CDR1 and CDR2 sequences are SGHDT and YYEEEE. The CDR3 sequence: CASSRGTDNVYGYTF. The CDR3, as DNA: TGTGCCAGCAGCCGGGGGACGGATAATGTTTATGGCTACACCTTC. Supplemented by reference TRBV5-6 and TRBJ1-2, the full variable domain reads DAGVTQSPTHLIKTRGQQVTLRCSPKSGHDTVSWYQQALGQGPQFIFQYYEEEERQRGNFPDRFSGHQFPNYSSELNVNALLLGDSALYLCASSRGTDNVYGYTFGSGTRLTVV.

The chain carries TRBV5-1 and TRBJ2-3, with TRBD2 as a possible D gene (6 bases). The CDR3 is 15 amino acids. In germline, CDR1 is SGHRS, CDR2 YFSETQ. V dropped 0 bases and J dropped 4 bases, with 12 bases sitting between them. CDR3 DNA sequence: TGCGCCAGCAGCTTGGGGGGAGGTCCCCCAGATACGCAGTATTTT. The encoded protein is CASSLGGGPPDTQYF.

This clone was seen at least ten times. The rearrangement uses TRBV28 and TRBJ2-5; no clear D gene. V lost 3 bases to trimming and J lost 5 bases, with 13 bases between them. CDR1 is MDHEN and CDR2 is SYDVKM in the germline V gene. CDR3 length equals 14 residues. Here the CDR3 reads CASSLSSLRETQYF. The CDR3 DNA sequence: TGTGCCAGCAGTTTGAGTTCATTGCGGGAGACCCAGTACTTC.